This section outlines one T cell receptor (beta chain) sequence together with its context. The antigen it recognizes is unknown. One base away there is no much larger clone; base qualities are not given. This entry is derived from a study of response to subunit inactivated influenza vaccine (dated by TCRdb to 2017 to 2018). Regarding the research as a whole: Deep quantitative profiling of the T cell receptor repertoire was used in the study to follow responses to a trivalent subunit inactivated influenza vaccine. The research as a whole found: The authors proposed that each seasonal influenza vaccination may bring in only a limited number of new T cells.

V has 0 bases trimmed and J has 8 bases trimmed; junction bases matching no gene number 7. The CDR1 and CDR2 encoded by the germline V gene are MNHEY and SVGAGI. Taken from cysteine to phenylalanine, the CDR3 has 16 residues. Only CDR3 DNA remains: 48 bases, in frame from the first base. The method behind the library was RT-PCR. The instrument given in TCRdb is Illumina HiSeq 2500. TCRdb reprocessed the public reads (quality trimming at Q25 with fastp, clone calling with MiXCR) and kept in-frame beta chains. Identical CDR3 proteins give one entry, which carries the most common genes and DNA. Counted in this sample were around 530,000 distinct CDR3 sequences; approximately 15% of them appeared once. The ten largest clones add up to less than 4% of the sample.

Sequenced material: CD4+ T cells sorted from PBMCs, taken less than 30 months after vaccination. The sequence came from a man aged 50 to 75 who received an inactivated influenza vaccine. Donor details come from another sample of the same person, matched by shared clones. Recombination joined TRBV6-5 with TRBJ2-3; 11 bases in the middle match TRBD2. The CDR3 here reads CASSYSLAGGPGTQYF. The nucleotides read TGTGCCAGCAGTTACTCTTTAGCGGGAGGGCCTGGTACGCAGTATTTT.